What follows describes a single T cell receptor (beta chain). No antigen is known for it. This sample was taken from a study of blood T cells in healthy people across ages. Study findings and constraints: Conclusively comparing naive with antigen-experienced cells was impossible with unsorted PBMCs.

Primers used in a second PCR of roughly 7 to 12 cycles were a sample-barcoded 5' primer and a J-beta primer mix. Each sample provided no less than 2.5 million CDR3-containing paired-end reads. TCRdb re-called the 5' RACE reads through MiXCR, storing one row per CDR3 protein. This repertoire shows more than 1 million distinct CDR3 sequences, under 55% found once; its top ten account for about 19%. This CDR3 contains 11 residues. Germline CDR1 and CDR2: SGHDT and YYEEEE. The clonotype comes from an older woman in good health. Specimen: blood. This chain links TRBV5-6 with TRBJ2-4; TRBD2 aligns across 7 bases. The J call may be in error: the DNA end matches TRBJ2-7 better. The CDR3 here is CASSREDEQYF. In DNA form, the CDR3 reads TGTGCCAGCAGCCGGGAGGACGAGCAGTACTTC.